The present T cell receptor beta chain was sequenced within a study of OX40 agonist ivuxolimab in advanced cancers. Across the whole study: The study reported partial responses in three patients: one hepatocellular carcinoma, two cutaneous melanoma.

This CDR3 contains 16 residues. CDR1 and CDR2 from the germline V gene are MGHRA and YSYEKL. V shed 0 bases and J 0 bases; nucleotides not matched to a gene: 5. Profiled with immunoSEQ multiplex PCR; TCRdb holds only in-frame clones, not every one. The sample yields approximately 100,000 clones, under 85% seen once. The receptor comes from an adult with an advanced solid tumor such as melanoma, head and neck, liver or kidney cancer. The chain couples TRBV4-1 to TRBJ2-7; TRBD2 matches at 7 bases. The specimen comprised CD4+ or CD8+ T cells sorted from blood, sampled in a trial of the OX40 agonist ivuxolimab. For the CDR3, the DNA is TGCGCCAGCAGCCAAGAAGCGGGATGGAGCTCCTACGAGCAGTACTTC. This sequence encodes CASSQEAGWSSYEQYF.